This is a list of T cell receptor beta chains from one sample in a study of blood T cell repertoires in COVID-19. Data came from immunoSEQ multiplex PCR; TCRdb stores just in-frame clones and leaves some out. Of some 360,000 clones listed, about 89% are singletons. Material for sequencing was peripheral blood. The receptors stem from an older woman with COVID-19, enrolled during active disease. The CDR3 runs from the conserved cysteine through the conserved F or W. The order of the fields is D gene, V gene, J gene, clone size, CDR3 protein, CDR3 DNA. D genes are given only for firm matches. A clone size is listed for some rows: how often the clone was seen (once, few, many), or a class if it is expanded.

d_call: TRBD1
v_call: TRBV27
j_call: TRBJ2-1
clone_size: .
cdr3_aa: CASSTRDRAHNEQFF
cdr3_nt: TGTGCCAGCAGCACCCGGGACAGGGCCCACAATGAGCAGTTCTTC

d_call: .
v_call: TRBV4-1
j_call: TRBJ1-4
clone_size: once
cdr3_aa: CASNPIHRDITEKLFF
cdr3_nt: TGCGCCAGCAACCCTATACACCGGGACATCACCGAAAAACTGTTTTTT

d_call: TRBD1
v_call: TRBV4-1
j_call: TRBJ2-3
clone_size: once
cdr3_aa: CASSQDRDRGADTQYF
cdr3_nt: TGCGCCAGCAGCCAAGATCGTGACAGGGGGGCAGATACGCAGTATTTT

d_call: .
v_call: TRBV9
j_call: TRBJ1-2
clone_size: .
cdr3_aa: CASSGVRTNYGYTF
cdr3_nt: TGTGCCAGCAGCGGGGTCAGGACTAACTATGGCTACACCTTC

d_call: .
v_call: TRBV4-1
j_call: TRBJ1-2
clone_size: .
cdr3_aa: CASSFQGNYGYTF
cdr3_nt: TGCGCCAGCAGCTTCCAGGGTAACTATGGCTACACCTTC

d_call: .
v_call: TRBV5-1
j_call: TRBJ1-1
clone_size: .
cdr3_aa: CASSSVQTNTEAFF
cdr3_nt: TGCGCCAGCAGCTCCGTACAGACGAACACTGAAGCTTTCTTT

d_call: .
v_call: TRBV5-1
j_call: TRBJ1-1
clone_size: .
cdr3_aa: CASRPFRGAQDTEAFF
cdr3_nt: TGCGCCAGCAGACCCTTCCGCGGGGCGCAGGACACTGAAGCTTTCTTT

d_call: TRBD1
v_call: TRBV25-1
j_call: TRBJ1-3
clone_size: .
cdr3_aa: CASSGGQLYRGNTIYF
cdr3_nt: TGTGCCAGCAGTGGGGGACAGTTGTATAGGGGAAACACCATATATTTT

d_call: TRBD2
v_call: TRBV15
j_call: TRBJ2-7
clone_size: .
cdr3_aa: CATSRGRRPRLAGNDEQYF
cdr3_nt: TGTGCCACCAGCAGAGGACGCCGGCCTAGACTAGCGGGGAACGACGAGCAGTACTTC

d_call: TRBD2
v_call: TRBV5-1
j_call: TRBJ2-3
clone_size: .
cdr3_aa: CASNTAGGTDTQYF
cdr3_nt: TGCGCCAGCAACACCGCGGGGGGGACAGATACGCAGTATTTT

d_call: TRBD1
v_call: TRBV6-5
j_call: TRBJ1-4
clone_size: .
cdr3_aa: CATRQGESEKLFF
cdr3_nt: TGTGCCACCCGACAGGGCGAGAGTGAAAAACTGTTTTTT

d_call: TRBD1
v_call: TRBV19
j_call: TRBJ1-6
clone_size: .
cdr3_aa: CASILQGNSYNSPLHF
cdr3_nt: TGTGCCAGTATTTTACAGGGGAACTCCTATAATTCACCCCTCCACTTT

d_call: TRBD1
v_call: TRBV7-3
j_call: TRBJ2-7
clone_size: few
cdr3_aa: CASSLTGDGEQYF
cdr3_nt: TGTGCCAGCAGCCTGACAGGGGACGGCGAGCAGTACTTC

d_call: TRBD1
v_call: TRBV30
j_call: TRBJ1-6
clone_size: .
cdr3_aa: CAWSSKGWDRGYNSPLHF
cdr3_nt: TGTGCCTGGAGTTCCAAGGGATGGGACAGGGGCTATAATTCACCCCTCCACTTT

d_call: TRBD1
v_call: TRBV7-8
j_call: TRBJ1-5
clone_size: .
cdr3_aa: CASRQTGDQPQHF
cdr3_nt: TGTGCCAGCCGCCAGACAGGGGATCAGCCCCAGCATTTT

d_call: .
v_call: TRBV19
j_call: TRBJ2-5
clone_size: .
cdr3_aa: CASSVLTGETQYF
cdr3_nt: TGTGCCAGTAGTGTCCTTACAGGGGAGACCCAGTACTTC

d_call: .
v_call: TRBV7-2
j_call: TRBJ1-2
clone_size: .
cdr3_aa: CASSLPQGGHGYTF
cdr3_nt: TGTGCCAGCAGCTTACCCCAGGGAGGGCATGGCTACACCTTC

d_call: TRBD1
v_call: TRBV6-5
j_call: TRBJ2-7
clone_size: .
cdr3_aa: CASSSHRGAYEQYF
cdr3_nt: TGTGCCAGCAGTTCCCACAGGGGTGCCTACGAGCAGTACTTC

d_call: .
v_call: TRBV29-1
j_call: TRBJ2-7
clone_size: once
cdr3_aa: CSVANSYEQYF
cdr3_nt: TGCAGCGTTGCCAACTCCTACGAGCAGTACTTC

d_call: TRBD1
v_call: TRBV2
j_call: TRBJ2-1
clone_size: .
cdr3_aa: CASSLDRAAYNEQFF
cdr3_nt: TGTGCCAGCAGCCTGGACAGGGCCGCCTACAATGAGCAGTTCTTC

d_call: .
v_call: TRBV15
j_call: TRBJ2-7
clone_size: .
cdr3_aa: CATSRGPGDYEQYF
cdr3_nt: TGTGCCACCAGCAGAGGCCCCGGGGACTACGAGCAGTACTTC

d_call: .
v_call: TRBV2
j_call: TRBJ1-2
clone_size: .
cdr3_aa: CASSEPGLATYGYTF
cdr3_nt: TGTGCCAGCAGTGAACCAGGACTCGCGACCTATGGCTACACCTTC

d_call: .
v_call: TRBV6-2/TRBV6-3
j_call: TRBJ2-7
clone_size: .
cdr3_aa: CASSYWENEQYF
cdr3_nt: TGTGCCAGCAGTTACTGGGAGAACGAGCAGTACTTC

d_call: TRBD1
v_call: TRBV5-5
j_call: TRBJ1-5
clone_size: .
cdr3_aa: CASSLGQGYQPQHF
cdr3_nt: TGTGCCAGCAGCTTGGGACAGGGATATCAGCCCCAGCATTTT

d_call: TRBD1
v_call: TRBV28
j_call: TRBJ2-5
clone_size: .
cdr3_aa: CASRSEGGRLETQYF
cdr3_nt: TGTGCCAGCAGATCAGAAGGGGGCAGGTTAGAGACCCAGTACTTC

d_call: .
v_call: TRBV7-9
j_call: TRBJ1-1
clone_size: .
cdr3_aa: CASSLVRGANTEAFF
cdr3_nt: TGTGCCAGCAGCTTAGTCCGGGGAGCGAACACTGAAGCTTTCTTT

d_call: .
v_call: TRBV14
j_call: TRBJ2-7
clone_size: .
cdr3_aa: CASSIQAFGEQYF
cdr3_nt: TGTGCCAGCAGCATACAGGCTTTCGGGGAGCAGTACTTC

d_call: .
v_call: TRBV5-1
j_call: TRBJ1-2
clone_size: .
cdr3_aa: CASRLGGADEGYTF
cdr3_nt: TGCGCCAGCAGGCTTGGGGGGGCTGATGAAGGCTACACCTTC

d_call: .
v_call: TRBV13
j_call: TRBJ1-5
clone_size: .
cdr3_aa: CASSRGPYLQSNGNQPQHF
cdr3_nt: TGTGCCAGCAGCCGCGGGCCGTACCTTCAGTCCAACGGCAATCAGCCCCAGCATTTT

d_call: .
v_call: TRBV19
j_call: TRBJ2-3
clone_size: .
cdr3_aa: CASSRWGGGADTQYF
cdr3_nt: TGTGCCAGTAGTCGCTGGGGGGGCGGGGCAGATACGCAGTATTTT

d_call: TRBD1
v_call: TRBV28
j_call: TRBJ1-3
clone_size: .
cdr3_aa: CASSETGLTTGNTIYF
cdr3_nt: TGTGCCAGCAGCGAGACAGGGCTGACTACTGGAAACACCATATATTTT

d_call: TRBD2
v_call: TRBV28
j_call: TRBJ2-7
clone_size: .
cdr3_aa: CASTAGGATFYEQYF
cdr3_nt: TGTGCCAGCACCGCGGGGGGGGCCACCTTCTACGAGCAGTACTTC

d_call: TRBD1
v_call: TRBV4-1
j_call: TRBJ2-5
clone_size: once
cdr3_aa: CASSHPGQGGETQYF
cdr3_nt: TGCGCCAGCAGCCACCCGGGACAGGGGGGTGAGACCCAGTACTTC

d_call: .
v_call: TRBV7-3
j_call: TRBJ1-2
clone_size: .
cdr3_aa: CASTPRGPNYGYTF
cdr3_nt: TGTGCCAGCACCCCTAGGGGTCCAAACTATGGCTACACCTTC

d_call: .
v_call: TRBV5-4
j_call: TRBJ1-4
clone_size: .
cdr3_aa: CASSSRQTNEKLFF
cdr3_nt: TGTGCCAGCAGCTCTAGACAGACTAATGAAAAACTGTTTTTT

d_call: .
v_call: TRBV11-2
j_call: TRBJ2-3
clone_size: .
cdr3_aa: CASSLGGGRDTQYF
cdr3_nt: TGTGCCAGCAGCTTGGGGGGGGGCCGAGATACGCAGTATTTT

d_call: TRBD1
v_call: TRBV5-4
j_call: TRBJ1-5
clone_size: .
cdr3_aa: CASSLAKETDRGPGQPQHF
cdr3_nt: TGTGCCAGCAGCTTGGCCAAGGAAACGGACAGGGGGCCCGGTCAGCCCCAGCATTTT

d_call: TRBD1
v_call: TRBV18
j_call: TRBJ1-2
clone_size: .
cdr3_aa: CASSPAGGDYTF
cdr3_nt: TGTGCCAGCTCACCAGCAGGGGGTGACTACACCTTC

d_call: TRBD1
v_call: TRBV5-1
j_call: TRBJ2-7
clone_size: once
cdr3_aa: CASSLGQGFNSYEQYF
cdr3_nt: TGCGCCAGCAGCCTCGGACAGGGGTTTAACTCCTACGAGCAGTACTTC

d_call: TRBD1
v_call: TRBV18
j_call: TRBJ2-7
clone_size: .
cdr3_aa: CASGPGQTYEQYF
cdr3_nt: TGTGCCAGCGGTCCGGGACAGACCTACGAGCAGTACTTC

d_call: .
v_call: TRBV5-4
j_call: TRBJ2-4
clone_size: .
cdr3_aa: CASSLWQGLGIQYF
cdr3_nt: TGTGCCAGCAGCTTGTGGCAGGGACTCGGCATTCAGTACTTC